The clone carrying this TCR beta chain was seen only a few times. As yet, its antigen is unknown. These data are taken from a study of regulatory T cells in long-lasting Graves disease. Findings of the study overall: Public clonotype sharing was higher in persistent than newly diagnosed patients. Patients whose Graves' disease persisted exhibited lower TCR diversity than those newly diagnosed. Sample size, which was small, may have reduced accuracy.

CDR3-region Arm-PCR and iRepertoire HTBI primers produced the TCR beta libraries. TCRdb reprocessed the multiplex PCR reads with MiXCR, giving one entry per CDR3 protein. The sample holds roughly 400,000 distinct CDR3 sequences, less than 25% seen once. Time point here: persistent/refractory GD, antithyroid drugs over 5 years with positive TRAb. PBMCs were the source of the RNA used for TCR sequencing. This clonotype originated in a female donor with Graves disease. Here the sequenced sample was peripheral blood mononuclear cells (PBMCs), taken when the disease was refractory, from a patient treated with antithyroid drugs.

Here the CDR3 reads CASSPLGSSNEQFF. CDR3 nucleotide sequence: TGTGCCAGTAGTCCCCTGGGTAGTAGCAATGAGCAGTTCTTC. The genes are TRBV19 and TRBJ2-1, with D unresolved. Germline loops: CDR1 LNHDA, CDR2 SQIVND (reference sequence). This CDR3 has 14 amino acids. V was shortened by 5 bases and J by 6 bases, with 14 bases between the two germline ends.